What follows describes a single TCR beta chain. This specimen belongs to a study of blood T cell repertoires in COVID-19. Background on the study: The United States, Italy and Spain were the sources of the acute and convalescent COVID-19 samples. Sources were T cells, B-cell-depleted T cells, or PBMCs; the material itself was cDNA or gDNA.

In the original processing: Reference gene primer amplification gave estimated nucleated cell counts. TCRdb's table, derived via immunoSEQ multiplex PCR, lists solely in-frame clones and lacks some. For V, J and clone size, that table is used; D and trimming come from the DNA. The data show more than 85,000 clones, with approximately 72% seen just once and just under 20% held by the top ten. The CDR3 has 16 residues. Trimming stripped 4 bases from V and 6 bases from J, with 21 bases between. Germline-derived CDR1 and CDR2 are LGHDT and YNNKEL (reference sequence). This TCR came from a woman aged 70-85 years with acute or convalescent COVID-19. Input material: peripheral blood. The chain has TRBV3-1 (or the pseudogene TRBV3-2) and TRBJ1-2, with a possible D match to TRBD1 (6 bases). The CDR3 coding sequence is TGTGCCAGCAGCCCACAGGGCGTCAGGGGAGGGGATGGCTACACCTTC. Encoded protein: CASSPQGVRGGDGYTF.